The clone carrying this TCR beta chain was picked up many times. The data were obtained in a study of T-cell reconstitution after alpha-beta-depleted transplantation in children. As it was prepared, the TCRbeta library received unique molecular identifiers. One entry per CDR3 protein results from TCRdb running MiXCR on the PCR reads. Of fewer than 550,000 distinct CDR3 sequences listed, over 9.5% are singletons. This CDR3 contains 13 residues. V was trimmed by 5 bases and J by 6 bases, leaving 10 bases between them. The V gene's germline CDR1 is SEHNR and CDR2 FQNEAQ (reference sequence). V and J are TRBV7-9 and TRBJ2-2; D not certain. Sequencing used PBMCs, obtained before TCRalphabeta/CD19-depleted stem cell transplant. The sequence came from a child aged 2 to 15 with inherited bone marrow failure, due to receive a stem cell transplant. DNA of the CDR3: TGTGCCAGCAGCCAACAAACCGCCGGGGAGCTGTTTTTT. Amino acids: CASSQQTAGELFF.